Listed below are T cell receptor beta chains from one sample, sequenced in a study of shared clonotypes between healthy human individuals. Some clones are missing from TCRdb's copy, which holds only in-frame ones; the method was immunoSEQ multiplex PCR. Of roughly 2.4 million clones in the sample, more than 90% are singletons; the top ten hold roughly 0.13%. The sample was naive CD4+ T cells sorted from blood. Receptor source: a man between 18 and 35 years old in good health. The CDR3 runs from the conserved cysteine through the conserved F or W. The order of the fields is J gene, V gene, clone size, D gene, CDR3 DNA, CDR3 protein. A D gene is named only where the DNA matches it firmly. Rows give clone size only sometimes, using once, few, many, or a class for an expanded clone.

J gene: TRBJ2-1; V gene: TRBV5-6; clone size: -; D gene: -; CDR3 DNA: TGTGCCAGCCTCCTGTGGGGGAGCTCCTACAATGAGCAGTTCTTC; CDR3 protein: CASLLWGSSYNEQFF
J gene: TRBJ1-3; V gene: TRBV7-2; clone size: -; D gene: TRBD1; CDR3 DNA: TGTGCCAGCAGCTTGGACAGGGGGCCTGGAAACACCATATATTTT; CDR3 protein: CASSLDRGPGNTIYF
J gene: TRBJ1-5; V gene: TRBV28; clone size: -; D gene: -; CDR3 DNA: TGTGCCAGCAGTTGGGGGGCGAATCAGCCCCAGCATTTT; CDR3 protein: CASSWGANQPQHF
J gene: TRBJ1-2; V gene: TRBV18; clone size: -; D gene: -; CDR3 DNA: TGTGCCAGCTCACAGGGAAACGACTATGGCTACACCTTC; CDR3 protein: CASSQGNDYGYTF
J gene: TRBJ1-1; V gene: TRBV30; clone size: -; D gene: -; CDR3 DNA: TGTGCCTGGAGTGTTGTATATGAAGCTTTCTTT; CDR3 protein: CAWSVVYEAFF
J gene: TRBJ2-2; V gene: TRBV7-2; clone size: -; D gene: TRBD1; CDR3 DNA: TGTGCCAGCAGCGCAAACAGGGGCGGGAACACCGGGGAGCTGTTTTTT; CDR3 protein: CASSANRGGNTGELFF
J gene: TRBJ1-1; V gene: TRBV28; clone size: -; D gene: TRBD1; CDR3 DNA: TGTGCCAGCAGTCCGGGACAGGGGAAAGCTTTCTTT; CDR3 protein: CASSPGQGKAFF
J gene: TRBJ2-3; V gene: TRBV25-1; clone size: once; D gene: TRBD2; CDR3 DNA: TGTGCCAGCAGTGAATTGGCTAGCGGGGTCACAGATACGCAGTATTTT; CDR3 protein: CASSELASGVTDTQYF
J gene: TRBJ2-7; V gene: TRBV11-2; clone size: -; D gene: TRBD1; CDR3 DNA: TGTGCCAGCAGCCCACAGGGGTTTGAGCAGTACTTC; CDR3 protein: CASSPQGFEQYF
J gene: TRBJ1-3; V gene: TRBV30; clone size: -; D gene: -; CDR3 DNA: TGTGCCTCCGGGTGGGACTCTGGAAACACCATATATTTT; CDR3 protein: CASGWDSGNTIYF
J gene: TRBJ2-3; V gene: TRBV7-6; clone size: -; D gene: -; CDR3 DNA: TGTGCCAGCAGCTCGTCCCTTTATACGGGCCCAGATACGCAGTATTTT; CDR3 protein: CASSSSLYTGPDTQYF
J gene: TRBJ1-1; V gene: TRBV5-1; clone size: once; D gene: -; CDR3 DNA: TGCGCCAGCAGCAATGGGTTGGGCAGAGCTGCTGAAGCTTTCTTT; CDR3 protein: CASSNGLGRAAEAFF
J gene: TRBJ2-2; V gene: TRBV28; clone size: -; D gene: -; CDR3 DNA: TGTGCCAGCAGTGGACACCCTAACACCGGGGAGCTGTTTTTT; CDR3 protein: CASSGHPNTGELFF
J gene: TRBJ1-5; V gene: TRBV6-6; clone size: -; D gene: -; CDR3 DNA: TGTGCCAGCAGTTCAACCAAAAGCAATCAGCCCCAGCATTTT; CDR3 protein: CASSSTKSNQPQHF
J gene: TRBJ2-1; V gene: TRBV5-1; clone size: -; D gene: -; CDR3 DNA: TGCGCCAGCAGCTTGGACCCTGCCTACAATGAGCAGTTCTTC; CDR3 protein: CASSLDPAYNEQFF
J gene: TRBJ2-5; V gene: TRBV7-6; clone size: -; D gene: -; CDR3 DNA: TGTGCCAGCAGCTCCCTAGTTAAAGAGACCCAGTACTTC; CDR3 protein: CASSSLVKETQYF
J gene: TRBJ2-5; V gene: TRBV5-1; clone size: -; D gene: TRBD1; CDR3 DNA: TGCGCCAGCAGCCCGGGACAGGGGCCCCAAGAGACCCAGTACTTC; CDR3 protein: CASSPGQGPQETQYF
J gene: TRBJ1-3; V gene: TRBV5-1; clone size: -; D gene: TRBD1; CDR3 DNA: TGCGCCAGCAGTCGCGTTACAGGGGCCTCTGGAAACACCATATATTTT; CDR3 protein: CASSRVTGASGNTIYF
J gene: TRBJ2-3; V gene: TRBV7-2; clone size: -; D gene: TRBD2; CDR3 DNA: TGTGCCAGCAGCCTAAGCGGGGTTGAGACAGATACGCAGTATTTT; CDR3 protein: CASSLSGVETDTQYF